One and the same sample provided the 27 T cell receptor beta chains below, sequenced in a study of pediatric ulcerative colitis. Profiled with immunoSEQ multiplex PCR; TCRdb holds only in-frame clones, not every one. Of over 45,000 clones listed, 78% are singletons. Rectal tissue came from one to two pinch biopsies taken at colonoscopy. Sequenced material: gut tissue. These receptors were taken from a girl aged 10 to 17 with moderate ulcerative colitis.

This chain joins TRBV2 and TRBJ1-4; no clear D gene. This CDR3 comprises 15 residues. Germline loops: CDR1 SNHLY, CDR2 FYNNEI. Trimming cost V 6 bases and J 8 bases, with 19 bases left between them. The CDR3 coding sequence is TGTGCCAGCAGGGCCCGACTGGGCCTTGGGGAAAAACTGTTTTTT. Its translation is CASRARLGLGEKLFF.

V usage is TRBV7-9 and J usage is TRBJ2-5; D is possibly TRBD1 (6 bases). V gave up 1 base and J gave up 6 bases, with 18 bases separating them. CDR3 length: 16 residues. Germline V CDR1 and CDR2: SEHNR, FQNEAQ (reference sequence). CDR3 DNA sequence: TGTGCCAGCAGCTTAGGAGGGACAATTCGAAAAAAGACCCAGTACTTC. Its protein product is CASSLGGTIRKKTQYF.

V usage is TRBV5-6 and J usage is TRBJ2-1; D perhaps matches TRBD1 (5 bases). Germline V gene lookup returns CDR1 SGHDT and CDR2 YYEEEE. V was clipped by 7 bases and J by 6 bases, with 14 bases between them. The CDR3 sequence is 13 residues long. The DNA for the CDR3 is TGTGCCAGCTACGACAGAAAACCCAATGAGCAGTTCTTC. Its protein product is CASYDRKPNEQFF.

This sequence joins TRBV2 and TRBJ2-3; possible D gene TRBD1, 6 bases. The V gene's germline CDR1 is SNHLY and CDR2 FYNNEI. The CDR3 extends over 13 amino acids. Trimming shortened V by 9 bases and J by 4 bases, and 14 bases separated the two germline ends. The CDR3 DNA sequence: TGTGCCAGTTTACAGGGATTCGCAGATACGCAGTATTTT. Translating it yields CASLQGFADTQYF.

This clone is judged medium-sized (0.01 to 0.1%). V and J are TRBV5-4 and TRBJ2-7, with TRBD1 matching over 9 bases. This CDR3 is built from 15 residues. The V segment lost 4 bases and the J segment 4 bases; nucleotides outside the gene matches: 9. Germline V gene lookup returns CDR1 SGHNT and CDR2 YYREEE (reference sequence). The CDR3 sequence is CASSINPGTGYEQYF. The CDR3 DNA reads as TGTGCCAGCAGCATCAACCCCGGGACAGGGTACGAGCAGTACTTC.

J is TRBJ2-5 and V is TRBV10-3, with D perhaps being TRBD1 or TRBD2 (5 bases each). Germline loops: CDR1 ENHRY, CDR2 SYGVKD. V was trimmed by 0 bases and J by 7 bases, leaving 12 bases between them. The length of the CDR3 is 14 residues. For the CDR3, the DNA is TGTGCCATCAGTGAGTCGACGGGGCCGGGGACCCAGTACTTC. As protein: CAISESTGPGTQYF.

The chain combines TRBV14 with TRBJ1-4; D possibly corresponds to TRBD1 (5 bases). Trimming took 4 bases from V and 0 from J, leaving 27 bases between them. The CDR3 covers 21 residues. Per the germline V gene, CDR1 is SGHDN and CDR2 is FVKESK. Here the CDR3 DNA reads TGTGCCAGCAGCCCACAGCAGATACCGGGACTGACACCCCCAACTAATGAAAAACTGTTTTTT. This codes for CASSPQQIPGLTPPTNEKLFF.

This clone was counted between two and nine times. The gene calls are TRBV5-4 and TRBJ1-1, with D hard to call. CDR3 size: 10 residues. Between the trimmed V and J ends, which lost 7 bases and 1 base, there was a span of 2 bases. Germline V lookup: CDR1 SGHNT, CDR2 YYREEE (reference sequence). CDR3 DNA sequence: TGTGCCAGCGGGAACACTGAAGCTTTCTTT. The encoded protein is CASGNTEAFF.

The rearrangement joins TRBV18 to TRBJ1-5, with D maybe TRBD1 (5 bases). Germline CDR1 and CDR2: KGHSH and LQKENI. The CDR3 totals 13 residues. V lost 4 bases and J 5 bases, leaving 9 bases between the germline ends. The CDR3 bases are TGTGCCAGCTCACTGCGAGGGGATCAGCCCCAGCATTTT. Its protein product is CASSLRGDQPQHF.

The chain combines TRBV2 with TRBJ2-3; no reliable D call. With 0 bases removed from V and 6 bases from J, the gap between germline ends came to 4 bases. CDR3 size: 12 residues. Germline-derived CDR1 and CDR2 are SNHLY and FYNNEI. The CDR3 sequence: CASSEAGDTQYF. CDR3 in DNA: TGTGCCAGCAGTGAAGCTGGGGATACGCAGTATTTT. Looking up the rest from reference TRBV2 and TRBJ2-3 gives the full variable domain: EPEVTQTPSHQVTQMGQEVILRCVPISNHLYFYWYRQILGQKVEFLVSFYNNEISEKSEIFDDQFSVERPDGSNFTLKIRSTKLEDSAMYFCASSEAGDTQYFGPGTRLTVL.

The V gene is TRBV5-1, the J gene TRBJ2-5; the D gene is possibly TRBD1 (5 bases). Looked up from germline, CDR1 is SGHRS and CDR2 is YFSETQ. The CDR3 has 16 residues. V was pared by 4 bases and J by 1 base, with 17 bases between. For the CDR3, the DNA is TGCGCCAGCAGCCCCGGGCGACAGTCCATCCAAGAGACCCAGTACTTC. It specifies CASSPGRQSIQETQYF.

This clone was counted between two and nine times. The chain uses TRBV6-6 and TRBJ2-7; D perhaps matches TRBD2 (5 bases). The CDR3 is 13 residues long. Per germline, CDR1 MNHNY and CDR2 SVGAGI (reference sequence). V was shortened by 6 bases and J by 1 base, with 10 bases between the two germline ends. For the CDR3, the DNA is TGTGCCAGCAGGCCTAGCCATTCCTACGAGCAGTACTTC. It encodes CASRPSHSYEQYF.

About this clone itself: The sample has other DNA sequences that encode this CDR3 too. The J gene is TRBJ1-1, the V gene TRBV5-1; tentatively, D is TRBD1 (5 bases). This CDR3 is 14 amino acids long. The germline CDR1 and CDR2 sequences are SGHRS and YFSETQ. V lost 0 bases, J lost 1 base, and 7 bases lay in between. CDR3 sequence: CASSLVGENTEAFF. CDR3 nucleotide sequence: TGCGCCAGCAGCTTGGTGGGGGAGAACACTGAAGCTTTCTTT. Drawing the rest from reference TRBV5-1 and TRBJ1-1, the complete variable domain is KAGVTQTPRYLIKTRGQQVTLSCSPISGHRSVSWYQQTPGQGLQFLFEYFSETQRNKGNFPGRFSGRQFSNSRSEMNVSTLELGDSALYLCASSLVGENTEAFFGQGTRLTVV.

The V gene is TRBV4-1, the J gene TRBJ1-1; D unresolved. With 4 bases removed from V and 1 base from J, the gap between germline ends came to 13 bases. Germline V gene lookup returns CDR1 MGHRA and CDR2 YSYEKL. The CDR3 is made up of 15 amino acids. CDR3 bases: TGCGCCAGCAGCCCGCAATCAAGACGGAACACTGAAGCTTTCTTT. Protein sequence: CASSPQSRRNTEAFF.

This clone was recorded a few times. CDR3 sequence: CASSFSAGVFNEQFF. The CDR3 DNA reads as TGTGCCAGCAGCTTTTCAGCGGGAGTCTTCAATGAGCAGTTCTTC. The gene calls are TRBV11-2 and TRBJ2-1, with 8 bases aligning to TRBD2. V shed 3 bases and J 6 bases; nucleotides not matched to a gene: 7. Germline assignment: CDR1 SGHAT and CDR2 FQNNGV. The CDR3 extends over 15 amino acids.

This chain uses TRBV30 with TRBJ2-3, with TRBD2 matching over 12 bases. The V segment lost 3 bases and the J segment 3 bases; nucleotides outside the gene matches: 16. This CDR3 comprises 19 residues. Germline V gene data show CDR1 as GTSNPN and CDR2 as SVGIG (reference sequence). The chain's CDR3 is CAWSRGLAGGPIGTDTQYF. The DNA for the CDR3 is TGTGCCTGGAGCAGGGGGCTAGCGGGAGGGCCGATAGGGACAGATACGCAGTATTTT.

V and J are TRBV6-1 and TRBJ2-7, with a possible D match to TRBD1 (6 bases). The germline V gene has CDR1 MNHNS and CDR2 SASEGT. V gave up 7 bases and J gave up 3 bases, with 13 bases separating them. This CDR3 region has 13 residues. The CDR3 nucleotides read TGTGCCAGCACCGAGGACAGAGTCTACGAGCAGTACTTC. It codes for CASTEDRVYEQYF.

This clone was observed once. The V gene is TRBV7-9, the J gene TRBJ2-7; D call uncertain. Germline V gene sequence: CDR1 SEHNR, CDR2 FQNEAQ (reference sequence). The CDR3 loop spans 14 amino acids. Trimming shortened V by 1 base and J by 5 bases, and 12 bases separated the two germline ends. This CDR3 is CASSLVPGRDEQYF. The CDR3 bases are TGTGCCAGCAGCTTAGTGCCGGGTAGGGACGAGCAGTACTTC.

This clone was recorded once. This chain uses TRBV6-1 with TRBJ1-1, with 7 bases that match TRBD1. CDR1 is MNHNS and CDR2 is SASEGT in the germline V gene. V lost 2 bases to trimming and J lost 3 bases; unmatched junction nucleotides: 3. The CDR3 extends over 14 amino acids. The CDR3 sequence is CASSELQGHTEAFF. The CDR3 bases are TGTGCCAGCAGTGAACTACAGGGGCACACTGAAGCTTTCTTT.

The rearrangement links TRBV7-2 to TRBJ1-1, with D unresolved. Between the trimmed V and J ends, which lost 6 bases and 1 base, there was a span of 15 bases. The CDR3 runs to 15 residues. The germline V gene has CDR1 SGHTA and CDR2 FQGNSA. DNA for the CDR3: TGTGCCAGCAGTTCATGGTCCATAGCGAACACTGAAGCTTTCTTT. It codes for CASSSWSIANTEAFF.

The CDR3: CASSPGTGATEAFF. CDR3 sequence (DNA): TGTGCCAGCAGCCCCGGGACAGGGGCCACTGAAGCTTTCTTT. V gene TRBV7-8 combines with J gene TRBJ1-1; 10 positions agree with TRBD1. Germline CDR1 and CDR2: SGHVS and FQNEAQ. This CDR3 contains 14 residues. Trimming took 5 bases from V and 4 from J; bases not matched to a gene: 4.

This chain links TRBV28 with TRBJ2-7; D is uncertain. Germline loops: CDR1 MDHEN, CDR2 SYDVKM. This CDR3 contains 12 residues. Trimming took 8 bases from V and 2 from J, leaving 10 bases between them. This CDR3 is CASYSIPYEQYF. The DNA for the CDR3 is TGTGCCAGCTACTCAATCCCCTACGAGCAGTACTTC.

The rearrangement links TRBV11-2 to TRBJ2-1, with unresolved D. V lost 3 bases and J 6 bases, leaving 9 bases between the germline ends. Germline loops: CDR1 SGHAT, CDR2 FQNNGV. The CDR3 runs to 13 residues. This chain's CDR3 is CASSFILGNEQFF. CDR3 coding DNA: TGTGCCAGCAGCTTCATATTAGGCAATGAGCAGTTCTTC.

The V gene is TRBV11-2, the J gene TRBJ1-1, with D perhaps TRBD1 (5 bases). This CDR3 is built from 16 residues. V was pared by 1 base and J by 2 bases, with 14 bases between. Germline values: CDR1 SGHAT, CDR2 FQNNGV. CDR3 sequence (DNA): TGTGCCAGCAGCTTAGTAGGGACGGGGTACAACACTGAAGCTTTCTTT. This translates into CASSLVGTGYNTEAFF.

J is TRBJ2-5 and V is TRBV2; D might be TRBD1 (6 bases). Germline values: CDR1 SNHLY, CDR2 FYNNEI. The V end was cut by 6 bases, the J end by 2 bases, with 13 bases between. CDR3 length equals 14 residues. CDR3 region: CASSEQGQQETQYF. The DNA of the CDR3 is TGTGCCAGCAGCGAACAGGGCCAGCAAGAGACCCAGTACTTC. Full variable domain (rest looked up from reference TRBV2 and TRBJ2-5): EPEVTQTPSHQVTQMGQEVILRCVPISNHLYFYWYRQILGQKVEFLVSFYNNEISEKSEIFDDQFSVERPDGSNFTLKIRSTKLEDSAMYFCASSEQGQQETQYFGPGTRLLVL.

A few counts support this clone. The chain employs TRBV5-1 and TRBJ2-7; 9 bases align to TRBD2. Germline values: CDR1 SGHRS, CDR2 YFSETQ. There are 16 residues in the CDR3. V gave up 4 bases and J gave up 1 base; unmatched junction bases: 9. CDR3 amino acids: CASSRSPSGESYEQYF. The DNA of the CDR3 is TGCGCCAGCAGCCGCTCACCTAGCGGGGAGTCCTACGAGCAGTACTTC.

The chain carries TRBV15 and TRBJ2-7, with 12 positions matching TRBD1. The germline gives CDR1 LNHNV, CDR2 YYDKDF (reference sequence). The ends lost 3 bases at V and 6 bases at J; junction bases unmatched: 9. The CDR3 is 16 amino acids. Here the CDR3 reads CATSSPRDRGRGEQYF. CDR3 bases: TGTGCCACCAGCAGCCCCCGGGACAGGGGGCGAGGCGAGCAGTACTTC.